Below, 6 T cell receptor beta chains from the same sample are listed, as sequenced in a study of shared clonotypes between healthy human individuals. Generated by immunoSEQ multiplex PCR, the TCRdb table keeps only in-frame clones and is missing some. The top ten hold 12% of the sample, which has approximately 480,000 clones, nearly 80% seen once. The sequenced sample consisted of PBMCs. These receptors were collected from a woman aged 40 to 50 in good health. Some clones in this sample may be carry-over from other donors' samples.

This clone has just a few counts. V gene TRBV28 combines with J gene TRBJ2-1, with 9 bases identical to TRBD2. The V segment lost 6 bases and the J segment 7 bases; nucleotides outside the gene matches: 13. CDR3 length equals 16 residues. Germline values: CDR1 MDHEN, CDR2 SYDVKM. CDR3 DNA sequence: TGTGCCAGCAGCTCTCTTAGCGGGAGCAACCCGAATGAGCAGTTCTTC. The encoded protein is CASSSLSGSNPNEQFF.

The chain recombines TRBV5-4 with TRBJ2-2; TRBD1 agrees at 8 bases. CDR1 is SGHNT and CDR2 is YYREEE in the germline V gene (reference sequence). The CDR3 extends over 14 amino acids. V lost 4 bases and J lost 5; bases outside the gene matches: 4. CDR3 in amino acids: CASSRDRGTGELFF. The CDR3 bases are TGTGCCAGCAGCCGCGACAGGGGAACCGGGGAGCTGTTTTTT.

This sequence joins TRBV30 and TRBJ2-3, with 9 nucleotides matching TRBD2. Germline loops: CDR1 GTSNPN, CDR2 SVGIG (reference sequence). The CDR3 totals 15 residues. V trimming: 0 bases; J trimming: 8 bases; junction bases outside the gene matches: 9. In DNA form, the CDR3 reads TGTGCCTGGAGTGTACTGGGAGCGGGGGGCGCTACGCAGTATTTT. Its translation: CAWSVLGAGGATQYF.

The rearrangement links TRBV9 to TRBJ2-2; no definite D call. Trimming took 0 bases from V and 2 from J, leaving 14 bases between them. CDR3 length: 17 residues. The germline V gene has CDR1 SGDLS and CDR2 YYNGEE. The CDR3 region has the DNA TGTGCCAGCAGCGTAGCTCCCTACAGCGCTAACACCGGGGAGCTGTTTTTT. The encoded protein is CASSVAPYSANTGELFF.

On this clone: Additional DNA sequences in this sample encode the identical CDR3. This chain joins TRBV2 and TRBJ2-5; TRBD1 matches 9 bases. Trimming cost V 9 bases and J 3 bases; bases outside gene matches: 2. CDR1 is SNHLY, CDR2 FYNNEI, per germline. The CDR3 is 12 residues long. CDR3 bases: TGTGCCAGTCGGGACAGGGAAGAGACCCAGTACTTC. As protein: CASRDREETQYF.

CDR3 sequence (DNA): TGTGCCAGTAGCCCACGTCGCGGACCCTACGAGCAGTACTTC. Translation: CASSPRRGPYEQYF. The V and J genes are TRBV19 and TRBJ2-7; D gene uncertain. Germline V gene lookup returns CDR1 LNHDA and CDR2 SQIVND (reference sequence). Trimming removed 6 bases at V and 2 bases at J, with 14 bases between. This CDR3 contains 14 residues.